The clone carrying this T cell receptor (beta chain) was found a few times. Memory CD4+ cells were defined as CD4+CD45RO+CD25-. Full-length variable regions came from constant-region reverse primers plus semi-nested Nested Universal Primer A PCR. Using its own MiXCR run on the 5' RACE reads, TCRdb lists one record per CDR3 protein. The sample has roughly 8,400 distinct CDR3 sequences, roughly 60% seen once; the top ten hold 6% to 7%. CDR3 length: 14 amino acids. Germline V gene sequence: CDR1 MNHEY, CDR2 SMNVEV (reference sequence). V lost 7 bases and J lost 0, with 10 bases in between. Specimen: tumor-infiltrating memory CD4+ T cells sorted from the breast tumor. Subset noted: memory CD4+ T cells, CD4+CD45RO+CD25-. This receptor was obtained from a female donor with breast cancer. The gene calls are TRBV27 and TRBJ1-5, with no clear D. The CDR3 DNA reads TGTGCCAGCACCGAGGGTAATAGCAATCAGCCCCAGCATTTT. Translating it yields CASTEGNSNQPQHF.